Shown below are 28 T cell receptor beta chains from a single sample sequenced in a study of blood T cell repertoires in COVID-19. Data came from immunoSEQ multiplex PCR; TCRdb stores just in-frame clones and leaves some out. The data contain roughly 180,000 clones, 75% to 85% of them singletons. The specimen sequenced was peripheral blood. The receptors derive from a woman aged 35 to 49 with COVID-19, enrolled during active disease.

This clone has only one observation. The CDR3 coding sequence is TGTGCCAGCAGCCAAGGAACAGGAACTGAAAAACTGTTTTTT. This codes for CASSQGTGTEKLFF. The rearrangement links TRBV14 to TRBJ1-4, with TRBD1 as a possible D gene (5 bases). Germline CDR1 SGHDN, CDR2 FVKESK. The V end lost 1 base, the J end lost 7 bases, and 10 bases lay between the germline ends. The CDR3 is 14 amino acids.

The genes are TRBV4-1 and TRBJ1-1; tentatively, D is TRBD1 (5 bases). The ends were cut back, 0 bases at V and 5 bases at J, with 16 bases in the middle. The CDR3 extends over 16 amino acids. CDR1 and CDR2 from the germline V gene are MGHRA and YSYEKL. The CDR3 loop reads CASSQDRAGWWTEAFF. The CDR3 bases are TGCGCCAGCAGCCAAGACAGGGCTGGATGGTGGACTGAAGCTTTCTTT.

This clone was counted ten times or more. The rearrangement links TRBV7-9 to TRBJ2-4; no clear D gene. Germline assignment: CDR1 SEHNR and CDR2 FQNEAQ (reference sequence). The CDR3 extends over 15 amino acids. V was trimmed by 5 bases and J by 4 bases, leaving 15 bases between them. CDR3 sequence: CASSTSTEMKNIQYF. The CDR3 bases are TGTGCCAGCAGCACCTCGACTGAAATGAAAAACATTCAGTACTTC.

In this sample, this clone turned up a few times. The chain employs TRBV9 and TRBJ2-3; the match to TRBD1 covers 8 bases. V lost 4 bases and J lost 0; bases outside the gene matches: 10. The CDR3 contains 17 residues. Germline values: CDR1 SGDLS, CDR2 YYNGEE. CDR3 nucleotide sequence: TGTGCCAGCAGCCCACGGACAGGGCTTTCTAGCACAGATACGCAGTATTTT. This translates into CASSPRTGLSSTDTQYF. Complete variable domain (other parts from reference TRBV9 and TRBJ2-3): DSGVTQTPKHLITATGQRVTLRCSPRSGDLSVYWYQQSLDQGLQFLIQYYNGEERAKGNILERFSAQQFPDLHSELNLSSLELGDSALYFCASSPRTGLSSTDTQYFGPGTRLTVL.

The chain combines TRBV6-1 with TRBJ1-2; D is unresolved. Trimming stripped 0 bases from V and 4 bases from J, with 12 bases between. This CDR3 has 15 amino acids. The germline CDR1 and CDR2 sequences are MNHNS and SASEGT. CDR3 DNA sequence: TGTGCCAGCAGTGAAGCTATCTCGGTCATCTATGGCTACACCTTC. This codes for CASSEAISVIYGYTF.

The V gene is TRBV28, the J gene TRBJ1-3, with TRBD1 matching 9 bases. Trimming removed 5 bases from V and 4 bases from J; junction bases left unmatched: 9. The CDR3 runs 16 residues. In germline, CDR1 is MDHEN, CDR2 SYDVKM. The CDR3 DNA follows: TGTGCCAGCAGTCGTAGGGGACAGGGTATCGGAAACACCATATATTTT. It translates to CASSRRGQGIGNTIYF.

J is TRBJ2-1 and V is TRBV18; D uncertain. Germline values: CDR1 KGHSH, CDR2 LQKENI. V was shortened by 7 bases and J by 7 bases, with 14 bases between the two germline ends. The CDR3 is 13 amino acids. This chain's CDR3 is CASFTSGANEQFF. The CDR3 region has the DNA TGTGCCAGCTTTACCAGTGGAGCAAATGAGCAGTTCTTC.

The chain has TRBV15 and TRBJ2-2; TRBD1 agrees at 7 bases. The CDR3 is 15 residues long. The germline V gene encodes CDR1 LNHNV and CDR2 YYDKDF (reference sequence). Unmatched junction bases numbered 1, after V lost 0 bases and J lost 3 bases. This chain's CDR3 is CATSRETGYTGELFF. The DNA for the CDR3 is TGTGCCACCAGCAGAGAGACAGGGTACACCGGGGAGCTGTTTTTT.

The chain couples TRBV4-1 to TRBJ1-2; D not resolved. The CDR3 has 14 residues. V was trimmed by 0 bases and J by 3 bases, leaving 8 bases between them. Germline CDR1 MGHRA, CDR2 YSYEKL. The CDR3 sequence is CASSQEETDYGYTF. Written as DNA, the CDR3 is TGCGCCAGCAGCCAAGAGGAGACCGACTATGGCTACACCTTC.

This chain connects TRBV10-3 to TRBJ2-3, with 10 positions matching TRBD1. V shed 7 bases and J 4 bases; nucleotides not matched to a gene: 8. The CDR3 contains 15 residues. In germline, CDR1 is ENHRY, CDR2 SYGVKD. This CDR3 reads CAITFDRGPSDTQYF. The CDR3 DNA follows: TGTGCCATCACGTTCGACAGGGGGCCGTCAGATACGCAGTATTTT.

A note on this clone: This sample includes further DNA sequences coding for the same CDR3. This chain links TRBV6-6 with TRBJ1-1; tentatively, D is TRBD1 (5 bases). The CDR3 length is 15 residues. Germline assignment: CDR1 MNHNY and CDR2 SVGAGI (reference sequence). Trimming took 0 bases from V and 1 from J, leaving 9 bases between them. Written as DNA, the CDR3 is TGTGCCAGCAGTTACTCGGGTCAGGGGAACACTGAAGCTTTCTTT. Its protein is CASSYSGQGNTEAFF.

The CDR3: CASNFANSYEQYF. The DNA for the CDR3 is TGTGCCAGCAATTTTGCGAACTCCTACGAGCAGTACTTC. The V and J genes are TRBV28 and TRBJ2-7; no firm D call. Trimming removed 7 bases from V and 0 bases from J, with 10 bases in between. Germline values: CDR1 MDHEN, CDR2 SYDVKM. CDR3 length: 13 amino acids. Full variable domain (rest looked up from reference TRBV28 and TRBJ2-7): DVKVTQSSRYLVKRTGEKVFLECVQDMDHENMFWYRQDPGLGLRLIYFSYDVKMKEKGDIPEGYSVSREKKERFSLILESASTNQTSMYLCASNFANSYEQYFGPGTRLTVT.

The chain links TRBV7-9 to TRBJ1-1, with D perhaps matching TRBD1 (5 bases). V was pared by 5 bases and J by 4 bases, with 26 bases between. CDR1 and CDR2 (germline): SEHNR, FQNEAQ (reference sequence). CDR3 length: 18 amino acids. CDR3 DNA sequence: TGTGCCAGCAGCGATCCCTGGACAACCATCCCTTTTGGCACTGAAGCTTTCTTT. Translating it yields CASSDPWTTIPFGTEAFF.

The table lists this clone with a few counts. The chain couples TRBV25-1 to TRBJ1-4; 11 bases are a match to TRBD1. This CDR3 spans 15 amino acids. V was pared by 1 base and J by 6 bases, with 1 base of the junction left unmatched. Germline lookup yields CDR1 MGHDK and CDR2 SYGVNS. CDR3 residues: CASSEWTGGDEKLFF. The CDR3 bases are TGTGCCAGCAGTGAATGGACAGGGGGCGATGAAAAACTGTTTTTT.

This clone has only one observation. The CDR3 nucleotides are TGTGCCAGCAGCCAAGAAACATTTCGGAGACCTTTCTTT. It encodes CASSQETFRRPFF. This chain connects TRBV14 to TRBJ1-1; D is unresolved. V was trimmed by 0 bases and J by 12 bases, leaving 14 bases between them. This CDR3 spans 13 amino acids. Germline CDR1 is SGHDN and CDR2 is FVKESK.

The chain links TRBV2 to TRBJ2-1, with D perhaps TRBD1 (5 bases). The CDR3 consists of 14 residues. Trimming took off 6 bases at V and 6 bases at J, with 15 bases between the two ends. CDR1 is SNHLY and CDR2 is FYNNEI in the germline V gene. CDR3 sequence (DNA): TGTGCCAGCAGGGGTGGTACAGGAGCCAATGAGCAGTTCTTC. Protein sequence: CASRGGTGANEQFF.

The chain joins TRBV15 to TRBJ2-2; D is ambiguous. This CDR3 region has 13 residues. Germline CDR1 is LNHNV and CDR2 is YYDKDF (reference sequence). V lost 0 bases and J lost 13, with 12 bases in between. For the CDR3, the DNA is TGTGCCACCAGCAGAGATCTAGGCGATGCGCTGTTTTTT. Amino acids: CATSRDLGDALFF. The complete variable domain, with remaining parts taken from reference TRBV15 and TRBJ2-2, reads DAMVIQNPRYQVTQFGKPVTLSCSQTLNHNVMYWYQQKSSQAPKLLFHYYDKDFNNEADTPDNFQSRRPNTSFCFLDIRSPGLGDTAMYLCATSRDLGDALFFGEGSRLTVL.

This clone was detected once. The chain couples TRBV30 to TRBJ1-6; weak D call: TRBD1 (5 bases). There are 15 residues in the CDR3. V was cut by 5 bases and J by 3 bases, with 14 bases left in between. CDR1 and CDR2 from the germline V gene are GTSNPN and SVGIG (reference sequence). In DNA form, the CDR3 reads TGTGCCTGGGCAAAACGACAGAACTATAATTCACCCCTCCACTTT. Encoded protein: CAWAKRQNYNSPLHF.

V gene TRBV4-2 combines with J gene TRBJ2-7; 11 bases map to TRBD2. The J segment lost 7 bases and the V segment lost 2 bases, leaving 7 bases of the junction unmatched. CDR3 size: 15 residues. CDR1 is LGHNA and CDR2 is YNFKEQ in the germline V gene. CDR3 sequence: CASSQTSGRVDEQYF. DNA of the CDR3: TGTGCCAGCAGCCAAACTAGCGGGAGAGTGGATGAGCAGTACTTC.

The V and J genes are TRBV5-5 and TRBJ2-5, with 14 nucleotides matching TRBD2. In germline, CDR1 is SGHKS, CDR2 YYEKEE (reference sequence). The CDR3 has 16 amino acids. V trimming: 4 bases; J trimming: 5 bases; junction bases outside the gene matches: 7. CDR3 amino acids: CASSPTSGGAGETQYF. CDR3 coding DNA: TGTGCCAGCAGCCCGACTAGCGGGGGGGCCGGCGAGACCCAGTACTTC.

The chain combines TRBV9 with TRBJ2-5, with 10 bases that match TRBD2. The V and J ends lost 4 bases and 5 bases, in that order; junction bases with no gene match: 8. This CDR3 is 15 amino acids long. Looked up from germline, CDR1 is SGDLS and CDR2 is YYNGEE. The CDR3 reads CASSPGTSATETQYF. The CDR3 DNA reads as TGTGCCAGCAGCCCCGGGACTAGCGCAACGGAGACCCAGTACTTC.

This clone was observed a few times. This chain uses TRBV7-3 with TRBJ2-3; tentative D call: TRBD2 (5 bases). The germline gives CDR1 SGHTA, CDR2 FQGTGA. The V end was cut by 2 bases, the J end by 9 bases, with 9 bases between. This CDR3 has 12 residues. The DNA of the CDR3 is TGTGCCAGCAGCTTACCGGGGAGCACGCAGTATTTT. This gives the protein CASSLPGSTQYF.

The rearrangement links TRBV5-1 to TRBJ2-1, with D tentatively TRBD1 (6 bases). V lost 1 base and J lost 5, with 10 bases in between. There are 14 residues in the CDR3. Germline V gene lookup returns CDR1 SGHRS and CDR2 YFSETQ. CDR3 sequence reads: CASSLTGSDNEQFF. The CDR3 DNA reads as TGCGCCAGCAGCTTGACAGGGAGCGACAATGAGCAGTTCTTC.

The chain is built from TRBV5-4 and TRBJ2-5, with TRBD2 matching 7 bases. The trim removed 7 bases at V and 4 bases at J, leaving 13 bases unmatched. This CDR3 is 15 amino acids long. Germline V gene lookup returns CDR1 SGHNT and CDR2 YYREEE (reference sequence). In DNA form, the CDR3 reads TGTGCCAGCGGCGTTGGCGGGGGTCATGTAGAGACCCAGTACTTC. Residues: CASGVGGGHVETQYF.

J is TRBJ1-4 and V is TRBV14; perhaps TRBD1 as D (6 bases). The CDR3 consists of 11 residues. Deletions cut 3 bases from V and 12 bases from J, with 8 bases between. CDR1 and CDR2 from the germline V gene are SGHDN and FVKESK. CDR3 amino acids: CASSHRQELFF. CDR3 coding DNA: TGTGCCAGCAGCCACCGACAGGAACTGTTTTTT. Together with reference TRBV14 and TRBJ1-4, the CDR3 gives the full variable domain: EAGVTQFPSHSVIEKGQTVTLRCDPISGHDNLYWYRRVMGKEIKFLLHFVKESKQDESGMPNNRFLAERTGGTYSTLKVQPAELEDSGVYFCASSHRQELFFGSGTQLSVL.

The chain links TRBV6-5 to TRBJ1-1; 7 bases map to TRBD1. CDR3 length: 14 residues. The V and J ends lost 5 bases and 0 bases, in that order; junction bases with no gene match: 3. CDR1 is MNHEY and CDR2 is SVGAGI in the germline V gene. CDR3 DNA: TGTGCCAGCAGTCGACAGGGTCTGAACACTGAAGCTTTCTTT. Translating it yields CASSRQGLNTEAFF.

The chain combines TRBV4-2 with TRBJ2-3; D uncertain. V lost 0 bases and J 0 bases, leaving 10 bases between the germline ends. The CDR3 runs 16 residues. Looked up from germline, CDR1 is LGHNA and CDR2 is YNFKEQ. This CDR3 is CASSQDFSSSTDTQYF. CDR3 bases: TGTGCCAGCAGCCAAGATTTTTCTAGTAGCACAGATACGCAGTATTTT.

This chain connects TRBV6-2 or TRBV6-3 to TRBJ2-7; 9 bases fit TRBD1. There are 15 residues in the CDR3. Unmatched junction bases numbered 10, after V lost 7 bases and J lost 3 bases. Per the germline V gene, CDR1 is MNHEY and CDR2 is SVGEGT. Here the CDR3 DNA reads TGTGCCAGCAACCCCGCCGGGACAGGGTTCTACGAGCAGTACTTC. Its protein is CASNPAGTGFYEQYF.